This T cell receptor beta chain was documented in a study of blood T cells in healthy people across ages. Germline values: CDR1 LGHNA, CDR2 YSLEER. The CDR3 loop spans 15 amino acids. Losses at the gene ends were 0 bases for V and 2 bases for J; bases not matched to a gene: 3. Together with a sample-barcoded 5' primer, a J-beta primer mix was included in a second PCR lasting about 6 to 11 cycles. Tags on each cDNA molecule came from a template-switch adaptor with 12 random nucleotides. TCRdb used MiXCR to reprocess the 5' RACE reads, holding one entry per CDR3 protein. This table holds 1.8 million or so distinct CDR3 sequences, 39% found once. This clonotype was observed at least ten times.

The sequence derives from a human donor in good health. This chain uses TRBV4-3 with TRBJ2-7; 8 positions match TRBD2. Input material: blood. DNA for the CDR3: TGCGCCAGCAGCCAAGACCCAGCGGGGGCCTACGAGCAGTACTTC. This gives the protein CASSQDPAGAYEQYF.